This TCR beta chain came from a study of T-cell reconstitution after alpha-beta-depleted transplantation in children. A library of TCRbeta sequences, prepared with unique molecular identifiers, was generated. TCRdb ran MiXCR on the PCR reads and lists one entry per CDR3 protein. Counted here are 800,000 to 1,000,000 distinct CDR3 sequences, about 26% occurring once; the ten biggest clones make up more than 25%. The study's findings and limits: Surviving recipient T cells and thymic progenitors produced the high day-60 TCRbeta diversity seen in some patients. Alpha-beta T cells about two months after transplant reportedly derived from several hundred expanded graft clones. Newly made T cells mostly supplied T-cell counts and diversity one year after transplant.

As to this clonotype: Its antigen is not known.

The sequences come from PBMCs, mostly from graft donor cells, collected 360 days after TCRalphabeta/CD19-depleted stem cell transplant. This sequence was found in a boy under two years old who had a stem cell transplant for SCID, so the T cells may come from the graft donor.

The CDR3 DNA reads TGCGCCAGCAGCTTGGCGGTGCAGGGGCGGTACTATGGCTACACCTTC. Translation: CASSLAVQGRYYGYTF. This chain connects TRBV5-1 to TRBJ1-2, with D maybe TRBD1 (6 bases). The CDR3 consists of 16 residues. Germline CDR1 reads SGHRS; CDR2 reads YFSETQ. V lost 0 bases and J 3 bases, leaving 15 bases between the germline ends.